The next 21 T cell receptor beta chains were all read from a single sample in a study of T-cell memory formation after mild COVID-19. TCRdb redid the calling of the 5' RACE reads with MiXCR, one entry per CDR3 protein. The sample holds fewer than 5,000 distinct CDR3 sequences, roughly 25% seen once. The sequencing input was PBMCs or a T cell subset sorted from them (not recorded which). These TCRs come from an adult who had mild COVID-19 (a few samples of this study predate the infection). Cell type and time point are not known.

This clonotype was recorded once. The chain joins TRBV4-2 to TRBJ1-1; D not certain. CDR3 length: 14 amino acids. The germline V gene has CDR1 LGHNA and CDR2 YNFKEQ. Trimming removed 0 bases at V and 4 bases at J, with 9 bases between. The CDR3 here is CASSQEGLGTEAFF. The CDR3 DNA reads as TGTGCCAGCAGCCAAGAAGGGTTGGGCACTGAAGCTTTCTTT.

By share, this clonotype ranks as medium-sized. This sequence joins TRBV28 and TRBJ2-5, with 7 bases lining up with TRBD1. CDR1 MDHEN and CDR2 SYDVKM come from the germline V gene. V lost 7 bases, J lost 0 bases, and 5 bases stayed unmatched. This CDR3 region has 14 residues. CDR3 residues: CASTPTGNQETQYF. The DNA of the CDR3 is TGTGCCAGCACACCGACAGGGAACCAAGAGACCCAGTACTTC.

By sample share, this clonotype is medium-sized. The chain links TRBV7-9 to TRBJ2-5, with 10 bases fitting TRBD2. J lost 5 bases, V lost 5 bases, and 8 bases had no gene match. CDR1 is SEHNR, CDR2 FQNEAQ, per germline (reference sequence). CDR3 length equals 15 residues. The CDR3 DNA reads as TGTGCCAGCAGCCCCGGGACTAGCGTTTTCGAGACCCAGTACTTC. It specifies CASSPGTSVFETQYF.

By share, this clonotype ranks as medium-sized. The chain carries TRBV12-3 or TRBV12-4 and TRBJ2-7; D not resolved. CDR3 size: 11 residues. Deletions cut 6 bases from V and 4 bases from J, with 7 bases between. CDR3 nucleotides: TGTGCCAGCAGCTCCCTTTACGAGCAGTACTTC. It yields the protein CASSSLYEQYF.

V gene TRBV5-6 combines with J gene TRBJ2-5; D gene uncertain. Germline assignment: CDR1 SGHDT and CDR2 YYEEEE. The V end lost 1 base, the J end lost 7 bases, and 8 bases lay between the germline ends. The CDR3 sequence is 12 residues long. This CDR3 is CASSLRTVTQYF. The CDR3 DNA sequence: TGTGCCAGCAGCTTGAGGACGGTGACCCAGTACTTC.

V usage is TRBV7-9 and J usage is TRBJ2-5; TRBD1 matches at 10 bases. From germline, CDR1 is SEHNR and CDR2 FQNEAQ (reference sequence). The trim removed 1 base at V and 5 bases at J, leaving 4 bases unmatched. The CDR3 has 15 residues. CDR3 amino acids: CASSLVDRGPETQYF. The CDR3 DNA sequence: TGTGCCAGCAGCTTAGTCGACAGGGGGCCGGAGACCCAGTACTTC. The full variable domain, completed using reference TRBV7-9 and TRBJ2-5, is DTGVSQNPRHKITKRGQNVTFRCDPISEHNRLYWYRQTLGQGPEFLTYFQNEAQLEKSRLLSDRFSAERPKGSFSTLEIQRTEQGDSAMYLCASSLVDRGPETQYFGPGTRLLVL.

In this sample, this clonotype turned up many times. This sequence joins TRBV5-5 and TRBJ1-3; the D is unclear. V was shortened by 4 bases and J by 4 bases, with 6 bases between the two germline ends. The CDR3 has 12 residues. Germline CDR1 SGHKS, CDR2 YYEKEE (reference sequence). The CDR3 DNA reads TGTGCCAGCAGCGCTTGGGGAAACACCATATATTTT. It specifies CASSAWGNTIYF.

Judged by abundance, this clonotype is medium-sized. V usage is TRBV3-2 and J usage is TRBJ2-7. TRBV3-2 is tagged as a pseudogene. The length of the CDR3 is 12 residues. The CDR3 loop reads CASTQGPYEQYF. The CDR3 DNA follows: TGTGCCAGCACCCAGGGTCCCTACGAGCAGTACTTC.

This clonotype came up many times. The V gene is TRBV5-1, the J gene TRBJ2-7, with D perhaps matching TRBD2 (7 bases). CDR3 length equals 14 residues. Looked up from germline, CDR1 is SGHRS and CDR2 is YFSETQ. V gave up 4 bases and J gave up 4 bases, with 15 bases separating them. The CDR3 here is CASSPGGLTYEQYF. The CDR3 DNA sequence: TGCGCCAGCAGCCCCGGGGGGCTCACGTACGAGCAGTACTTC. Using reference TRBV5-1 and TRBJ2-7 for the parts outside the CDR3, the full variable domain is KAGVTQTPRYLIKTRGQQVTLSCSPISGHRSVSWYQQTPGQGLQFLFEYFSETQRNKGNFPGRFSGRQFSNSRSEMNVSTLELGDSALYLCASSPGGLTYEQYFGPGTRLTVT.

By sample fraction, this clonotype is medium-sized. This sequence joins TRBV20-1 and TRBJ2-3, with D possibly matching TRBD2 (6 bases). There are 13 residues in the CDR3. V dropped 5 bases and J dropped 5 bases, with 14 bases sitting between them. Germline V gene lookup returns CDR1 DFQATT and CDR2 SNEGSKA (reference sequence). The CDR3 DNA follows: TGCAGTGCTTGGACTATCGGCGGAGATACGCAGTATTTT. Its protein is CSAWTIGGDTQYF.

By share of the sample, this clonotype is medium-sized. The V and J genes are TRBV9 and TRBJ2-1; TRBD2 aligns across 10 bases. Germline loops: CDR1 SGDLS, CDR2 YYNGEE. The CDR3 is 22 amino acids. V lost 4 bases and J lost 0; bases outside the gene matches: 22. The CDR3 nucleotides are TGTGCCAGCAGCACCCCACATGGGGTAGCGGGGGGCCCCCTGAGCTCCTACAATGAGCAGTTCTTC. Protein: CASSTPHGVAGGPLSSYNEQFF.

By sample share, this clonotype is medium-sized (0.01 to 0.1%). The rearrangement links TRBV19 to TRBJ2-1, with D possibly being TRBD2 (7 bases). CDR3 size: 14 residues. The germline V gene has CDR1 LNHDA and CDR2 SQIVND (reference sequence). V dropped 5 bases and J dropped 14 bases, with 22 bases sitting between them. The CDR3 region is CASSVWRGPWGKFF. The DNA of the CDR3 is TGTGCCAGTAGTGTCTGGCGGGGGCCCTGGGGGAAGTTCTTC.

This clonotype is termed medium-sized. V and J are TRBV7-9 and TRBJ1-6; possible D gene TRBD1, 6 bases. The germline V and J ends were trimmed by 6 bases and 7 bases, with 19 bases remaining between them. The CDR3 totals 16 residues. Germline lookup yields CDR1 SEHNR and CDR2 FQNEAQ (reference sequence). The CDR3 spells CASRLPGGGTNSPLHF. The CDR3 coding sequence is TGTGCCAGCAGACTACCGGGAGGGGGAACGAATTCACCCCTCCACTTT.

This clonotype ranks as medium-sized. The chain employs TRBV6-2 or TRBV6-3 and TRBJ2-5, with 14 nucleotides matching TRBD2. The J segment lost 0 bases and the V segment lost 7 bases, leaving 7 bases of the junction unmatched. This CDR3 comprises 17 residues. Germline CDR1 and CDR2: MNHEY and SVGEGT. For the CDR3, the DNA is TGTGCCAGCACCGGGACTAGCGGGGGCCGGTACCAAGAGACCCAGTACTTC. It codes for CASTGTSGGRYQETQYF.

This clonotype is classed as medium-sized. The genes are TRBV7-6 and TRBJ2-1, with D uncertain. Trimming left V 6 bases short and J 1 base short, with 10 bases between. The V gene's germline CDR1 is SGHVS and CDR2 FNYEAQ. The CDR3 has 14 amino acids. The CDR3 DNA sequence: TGTGCCAGCAGTTCACGGAATTCCTACAATGAGCAGTTCTTC. Amino acids: CASSSRNSYNEQFF.

This clonotype is medium-sized. The chain carries TRBV7-3 and TRBJ2-7, with D unclear. Trimming took off 1 base at V and 6 bases at J, with 10 bases between the two ends. Germline V gene lookup returns CDR1 SGHTA and CDR2 FQGTGA. The CDR3 consists of 13 residues. Written as DNA, the CDR3 is TGTGCCAGCAGCTTAAAGGCCGGCGTCGAGCAGTACTTC. Protein: CASSLKAGVEQYF. The full variable domain, completed using reference TRBV7-3 and TRBJ2-7, is GAGVSQTPSNKVTEKGKYVELRCDPISGHTALYWYRQSLGQGPEFLIYFQGTGAADDSGLPNDRFFAVRPEGSVSTLKIQRTERGDSAVYLCASSLKAGVEQYFGPGTRLTVT.

The chain couples TRBV29-1 to TRBJ2-5, with 8 bases matching TRBD1. Trimming took 5 bases from V and 4 from J; bases not matched to a gene: 3. CDR1 is SQVTM, CDR2 ANQGSEA, per germline. The CDR3 has 12 amino acids. The CDR3 nucleotides are TGCAGCGTTCCAGGGGGCACAGAGACCCAGTACTTC. This sequence encodes CSVPGGTETQYF.

J is TRBJ2-7 and V is TRBV15, with TRBD2 matching 9 bases. The length of the CDR3 is 15 residues. V lost 0 bases, J lost 5 bases, and 5 bases stayed unmatched. Germline V lookup: CDR1 LNHNV, CDR2 YYDKDF (reference sequence). The DNA of the CDR3 is TGTGCCACCAGCAGAGAGCGGGAGGGCCGGAACGAGCAGTACTTC. It yields the protein CATSREREGRNEQYF.

This clonotype is categorized as medium-sized. The chain joins TRBV4-3 to TRBJ1-5; 7 nucleotides align to TRBD1. Germline CDR1 and CDR2: LGHNA and YSLEER. This CDR3 spans 15 amino acids. Trimming at V came to 1 base and at J to 6 bases, leaving 6 bases not matched to a gene. The CDR3 DNA sequence: TGCGCCAGCAGCCAAGGAATCAGGGGGTCTCAGCCCCAGCATTTT. Residues: CASSQGIRGSQPQHF.

By sample fraction, this clonotype is medium-sized. V usage is TRBV6-5 and J usage is TRBJ1-6, with 7 nucleotides matching TRBD1. Germline assignment: CDR1 MNHEY and CDR2 SVGAGI. The length of the CDR3 is 16 residues. Trimming at V came to 2 bases and at J to 11 bases, leaving 12 bases not matched to a gene. The CDR3 nucleotides read TGTGCCAGCAGTTACCGACAGGGAGGGGACGGGCCACCCCTCCACTTT. Translated, it gives CASSYRQGGDGPPLHF.

This clonotype ranks as medium-sized. V and J are TRBV19 and TRBJ2-3; D is possibly TRBD1 or TRBD2 (5 bases each). In germline, CDR1 is LNHDA, CDR2 SQIVND (reference sequence). V lost 6 bases and J lost 3, with 22 bases in between. This CDR3 spans 17 amino acids. CDR3 residues: CASRPPQGTGRTDTQYF. The CDR3 region has the DNA TGTGCCAGTAGACCTCCCCAAGGTACGGGGCGGACAGATACGCAGTATTTT.